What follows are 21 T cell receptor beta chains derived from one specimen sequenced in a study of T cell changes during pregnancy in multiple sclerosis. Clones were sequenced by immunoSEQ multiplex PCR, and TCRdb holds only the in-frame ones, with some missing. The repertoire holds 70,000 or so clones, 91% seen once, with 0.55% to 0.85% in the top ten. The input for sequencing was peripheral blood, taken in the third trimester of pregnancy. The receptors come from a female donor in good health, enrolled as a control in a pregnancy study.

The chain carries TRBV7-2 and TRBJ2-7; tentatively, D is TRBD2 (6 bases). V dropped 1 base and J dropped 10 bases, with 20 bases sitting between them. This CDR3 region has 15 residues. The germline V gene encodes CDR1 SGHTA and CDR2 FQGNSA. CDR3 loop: CASSLGNRVGGSQYF. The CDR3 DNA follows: TGTGCCAGCAGCTTAGGGAATCGGGTTGGAGGGAGTCAGTACTTC. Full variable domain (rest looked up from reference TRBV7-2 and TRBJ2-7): GAGVSQSPSNKVTEKGKDVELRCDPISGHTALYWYRQSLGQGLEFLIYFQGNSAPDKSGLPSDRFSAERTGGSVSTLTIQRTQQEDSAVYLCASSLGNRVGGSQYFGPGTRLTVT.

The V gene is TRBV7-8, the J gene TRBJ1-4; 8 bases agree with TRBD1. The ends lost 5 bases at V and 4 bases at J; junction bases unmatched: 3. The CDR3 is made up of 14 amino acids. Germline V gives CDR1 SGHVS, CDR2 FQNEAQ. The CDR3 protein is CASSQGQDNEKLFF. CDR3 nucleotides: TGTGCCAGCAGCCAGGGACAGGATAATGAAAAACTGTTTTTT. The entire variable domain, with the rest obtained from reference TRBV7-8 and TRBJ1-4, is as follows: GAGVSQSPRYKVAKRGQDVALRCDPISGHVSLFWYQQALGQGPEFLTYFQNEAQLDKSGLPSDRFFAERPEGSVSTLKIQRTQQEDSAVYLCASSQGQDNEKLFFGSGTQLSVL.

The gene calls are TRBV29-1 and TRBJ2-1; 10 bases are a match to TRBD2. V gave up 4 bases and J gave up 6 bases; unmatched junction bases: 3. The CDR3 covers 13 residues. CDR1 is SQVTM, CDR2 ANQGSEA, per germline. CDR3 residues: CSVAPSGGNEQFF. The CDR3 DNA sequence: TGCAGCGTTGCCCCTAGCGGGGGCAATGAGCAGTTCTTC.

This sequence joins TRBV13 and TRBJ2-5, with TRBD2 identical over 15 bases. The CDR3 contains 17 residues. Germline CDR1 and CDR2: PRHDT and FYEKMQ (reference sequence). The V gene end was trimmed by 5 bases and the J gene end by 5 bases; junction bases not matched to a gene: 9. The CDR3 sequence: CASSARTSGGARETQYF. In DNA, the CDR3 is TGTGCCAGCAGCGCCAGGACTAGCGGGGGGGCCAGGGAGACCCAGTACTTC.

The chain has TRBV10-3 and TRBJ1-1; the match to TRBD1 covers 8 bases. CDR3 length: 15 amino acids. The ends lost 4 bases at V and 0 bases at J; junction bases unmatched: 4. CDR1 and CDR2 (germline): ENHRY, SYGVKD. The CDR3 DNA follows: TGTGCCATCAGTGGCTCAGGGGGCCTGAACACTGAAGCTTTCTTT. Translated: CAISGSGGLNTEAFF.

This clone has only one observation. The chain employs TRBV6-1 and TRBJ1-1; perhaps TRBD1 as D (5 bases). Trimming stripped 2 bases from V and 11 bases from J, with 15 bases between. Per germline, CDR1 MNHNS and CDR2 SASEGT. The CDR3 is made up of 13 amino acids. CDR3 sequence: CASSESERRDAFF. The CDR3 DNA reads TGTGCCAGCAGTGAATCGGAGCGGAGGGACGCTTTCTTT.

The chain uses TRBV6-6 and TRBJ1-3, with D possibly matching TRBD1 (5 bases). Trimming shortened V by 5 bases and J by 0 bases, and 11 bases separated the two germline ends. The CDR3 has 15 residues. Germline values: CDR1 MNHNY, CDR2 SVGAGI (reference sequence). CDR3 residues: CASSADSYSGNTIYF. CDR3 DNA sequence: TGTGCCAGCAGTGCAGACAGCTACTCTGGAAACACCATATATTTT.

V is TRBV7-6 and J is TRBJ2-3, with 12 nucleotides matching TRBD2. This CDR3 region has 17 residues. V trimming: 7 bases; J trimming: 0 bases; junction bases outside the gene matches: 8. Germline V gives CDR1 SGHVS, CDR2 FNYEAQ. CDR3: CASTTLAGGRSTDTQYF. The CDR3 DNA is TGTGCCAGCACCACACTAGCGGGGGGTCGCAGCACAGATACGCAGTATTTT.

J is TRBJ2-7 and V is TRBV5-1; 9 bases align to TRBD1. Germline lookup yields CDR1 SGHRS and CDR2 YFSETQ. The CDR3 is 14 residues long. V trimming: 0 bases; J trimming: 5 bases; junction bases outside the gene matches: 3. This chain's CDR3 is CASSLVQGAHEQYF. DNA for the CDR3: TGCGCCAGCAGCTTGGTACAGGGGGCTCACGAGCAGTACTTC.

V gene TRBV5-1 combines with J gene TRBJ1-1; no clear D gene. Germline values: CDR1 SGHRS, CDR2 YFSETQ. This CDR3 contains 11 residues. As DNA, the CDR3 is TGCGACTCCTCGATGAACACTGAAGCTTTCTTT. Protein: CDSSMNTEAFF.

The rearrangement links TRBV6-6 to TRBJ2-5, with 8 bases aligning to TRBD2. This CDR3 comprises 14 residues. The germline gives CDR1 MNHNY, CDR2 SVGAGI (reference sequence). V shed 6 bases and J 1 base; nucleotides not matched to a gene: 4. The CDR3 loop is CASRQLAAQETQYF. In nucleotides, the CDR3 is TGTGCCAGCAGGCAACTAGCGGCCCAAGAGACCCAGTACTTC.

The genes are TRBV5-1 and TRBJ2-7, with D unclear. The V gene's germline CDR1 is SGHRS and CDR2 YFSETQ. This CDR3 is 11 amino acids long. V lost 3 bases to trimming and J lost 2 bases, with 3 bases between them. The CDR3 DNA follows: TGCGCCAGCAGCTCCGCCTACGAGCAGTACTTC. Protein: CASSSAYEQYF. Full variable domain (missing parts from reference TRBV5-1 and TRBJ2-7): KAGVTQTPRYLIKTRGQQVTLSCSPISGHRSVSWYQQTPGQGLQFLFEYFSETQRNKGNFPGRFSGRQFSNSRSEMNVSTLELGDSALYLCASSSAYEQYFGPGTRLTVT.

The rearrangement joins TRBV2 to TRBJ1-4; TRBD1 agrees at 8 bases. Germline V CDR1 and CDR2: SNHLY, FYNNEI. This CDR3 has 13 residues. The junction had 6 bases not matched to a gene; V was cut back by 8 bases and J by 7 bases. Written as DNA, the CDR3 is TGTGCCAGCGACAGGGGTCTTAGTGAAAAACTGTTTTTT. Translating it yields CASDRGLSEKLFF.

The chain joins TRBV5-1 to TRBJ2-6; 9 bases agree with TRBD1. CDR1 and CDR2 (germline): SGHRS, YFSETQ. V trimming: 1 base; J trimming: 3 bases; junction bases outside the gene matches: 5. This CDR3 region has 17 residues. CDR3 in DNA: TGCGCCAGCAGCTTGTGGGGGGACAGGGTTGGGGCCAACGTCCTGACTTTC. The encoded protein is CASSLWGDRVGANVLTF.

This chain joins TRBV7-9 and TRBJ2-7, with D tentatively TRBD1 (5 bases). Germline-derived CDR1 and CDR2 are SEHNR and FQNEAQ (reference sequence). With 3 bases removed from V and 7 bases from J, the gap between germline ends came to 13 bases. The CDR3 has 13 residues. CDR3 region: CASSFSPRGEQYF. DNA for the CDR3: TGTGCCAGCAGCTTTTCTCCTAGGGGTGAGCAGTACTTC.

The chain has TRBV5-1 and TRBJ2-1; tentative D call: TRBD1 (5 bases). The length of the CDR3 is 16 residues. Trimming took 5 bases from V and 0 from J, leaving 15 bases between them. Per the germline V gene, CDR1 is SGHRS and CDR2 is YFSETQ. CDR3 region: CASRGVAGFSYNEQFF. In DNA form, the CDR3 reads TGCGCCAGCAGGGGTGTGGCAGGGTTCTCCTACAATGAGCAGTTCTTC.

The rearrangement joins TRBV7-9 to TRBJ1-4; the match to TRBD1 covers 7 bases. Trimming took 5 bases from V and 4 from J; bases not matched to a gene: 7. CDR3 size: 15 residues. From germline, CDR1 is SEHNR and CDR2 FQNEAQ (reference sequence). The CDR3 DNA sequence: TGTGCCAGCAGCCCACCGGGACAGTTTAATGAAAAACTGTTTTTT. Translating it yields CASSPPGQFNEKLFF. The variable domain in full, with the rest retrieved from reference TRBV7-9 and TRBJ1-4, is DTGVSQNPRHKITKRGQNVTFRCDPISEHNRLYWYRQTLGQGPEFLTYFQNEAQLEKSRLLSDRFSAERPKGSFSTLEIQRTEQGDSAMYLCASSPPGQFNEKLFFGSGTQLSVL.

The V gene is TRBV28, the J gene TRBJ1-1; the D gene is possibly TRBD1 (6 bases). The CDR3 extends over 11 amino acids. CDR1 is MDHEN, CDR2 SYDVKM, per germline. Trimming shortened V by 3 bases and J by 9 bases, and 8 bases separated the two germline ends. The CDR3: CASSLRGQAFF. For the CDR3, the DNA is TGTGCCAGCAGTTTGCGGGGGCAAGCTTTCTTT.

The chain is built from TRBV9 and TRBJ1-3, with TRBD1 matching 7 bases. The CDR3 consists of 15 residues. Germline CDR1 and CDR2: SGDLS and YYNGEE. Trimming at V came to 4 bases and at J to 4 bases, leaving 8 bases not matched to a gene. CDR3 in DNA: TGTGCCAGCAGCACACAGACAGGGACAGGAAACACCATATATTTT. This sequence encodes CASSTQTGTGNTIYF.

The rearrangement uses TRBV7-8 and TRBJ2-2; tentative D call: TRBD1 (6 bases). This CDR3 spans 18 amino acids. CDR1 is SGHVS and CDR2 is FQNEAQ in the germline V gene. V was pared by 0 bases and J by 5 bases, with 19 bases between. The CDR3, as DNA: TGTGCCAGCAGCTTAGCTGGTGTTATGGACAGAAGAACCGGGGAGCTGTTTTTT. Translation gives CASSLAGVMDRRTGELFF.

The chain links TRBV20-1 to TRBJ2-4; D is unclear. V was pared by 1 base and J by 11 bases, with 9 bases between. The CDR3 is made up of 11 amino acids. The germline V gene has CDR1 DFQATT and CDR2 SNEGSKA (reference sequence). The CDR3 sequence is CSARVPPFQYF. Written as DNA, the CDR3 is TGCAGTGCTAGAGTCCCCCCTTTTCAGTACTTC.